The next 5 T cell receptor beta chains were all read from a single sample in a study of blood T cell repertoires in COVID-19. Libraries were prepared by immunoSEQ multiplex PCR; TCRdb keeps only in-frame clonotypes and omits some of them. The sample consists of about 230,000 clones, roughly 88% of them appearing once. The sequenced sample was PBMCs or T cells enriched from blood (not recorded which). The receptor set was obtained from a woman aged 40 to 55 with acute COVID-19.

This sequence joins TRBV6-1 and TRBJ2-3; maybe TRBD2 (6 bases). CDR1 MNHNS and CDR2 SASEGT come from the germline V gene. The CDR3 has 15 amino acids. The V end lost 3 bases, the J end lost 0 bases, and 10 bases lay between the germline ends. CDR3: CASSETLASTDTQYF. CDR3 coding DNA: TGTGCCAGCAGTGAGACCCTAGCGAGCACAGATACGCAGTATTTT.

The V gene is TRBV2, the J gene TRBJ1-1; a weak D match, TRBD1 (6 bases). The CDR3 covers 13 residues. The germline V gene encodes CDR1 SNHLY and CDR2 FYNNEI. Trimming removed 2 bases from V and 4 bases from J, with 8 bases in between. CDR3 in amino acids: CASSEHRATEAFF. For the CDR3, the DNA is TGTGCCAGCAGTGAACACAGGGCCACTGAAGCTTTCTTT.

The V and J genes are TRBV5-4 and TRBJ1-2, with 11 bases identical to TRBD1. The CDR3 contains 15 residues. Per the germline V gene, CDR1 is SGHNT and CDR2 is YYREEE (reference sequence). Germline trimming cut 4 bases from V and 3 bases from J; bases unmatched to any gene: 5. The CDR3 nucleotides are TGTGCCAGCAGCGCCCGGACAGGGGGCCACTATGGCTACACCTTC. This encodes CASSARTGGHYGYTF.

V gene TRBV7-8 combines with J gene TRBJ1-5, with D uncertain. V gave up 0 bases and J gave up 1 base, with 10 bases separating them. CDR1 and CDR2 (germline): SGHVS, FQNEAQ. The length of the CDR3 is 16 residues. The CDR3: CASSLARVDSNQPQHF. CDR3 DNA: TGTGCCAGCAGCTTAGCGCGGGTAGACAGCAATCAGCCCCAGCATTTT.

V usage is TRBV28 and J usage is TRBJ1-6; no firm D call. CDR1 MDHEN and CDR2 SYDVKM come from the germline V gene. The CDR3 totals 14 residues. V lost 6 bases, J lost 3 bases, and 9 bases lay in between. This chain's CDR3 is CASSRGNYNSPLHF. The CDR3 DNA reads TGTGCCAGCAGCCGAGGGAACTATAATTCACCCCTCCACTTT.